The TCR beta chain under discussion was sequenced for a study of spatial heterogeneity in lung cancer. Whole-study context: A subset of blood samples came from disease recurrence, and first recurrence occurred at a median of around 55 weeks.

TCRdb reprocessed the 5' RACE reads via MiXCR and lists one record per CDR3 protein. The sample records around 10,000 distinct CDR3 sequences, 3.5% to 4% being singletons. The length of the CDR3 is 15 residues. V dropped 5 bases and J dropped 6; count of bases not matched to a gene: 10. Germline CDR1 reads MDHEN; CDR2 reads SYDVKM. This clonotype qualifies as medium-sized. A library made for alpha chains picked up this beta chain off target, so its size means little. Stated time point: blood taken at disease recurrence. No cell sorting; template was whole RNA from tumor, lung tissue or PBMC. The starting material was PBMCs, obtained at recurrence. The V call is TRBV28, the J call TRBJ1-1; 9 nucleotides line up with TRBD1. This receptor was taken from a female donor with early-stage non-small cell lung cancer. This CDR3 is CASSPQRGQGPEAFF. The DNA for the CDR3 is TGTGCCAGCAGTCCCCAAAGAGGACAGGGGCCTGAAGCTTTCTTT. Combining the CDR3 with reference TRBV28 and TRBJ1-1 gives the whole variable domain DVKVTQSSRYLVKRTGEKVFLECVQDMDHENMFWYRQDPGLGLRLIYFSYDVKMKEKGDIPEGYSVSREKKERFSLILESASTNQTSMYLCASSPQRGQGPEAFFGQGTRLTVV.